The rows below give T cell receptor beta chains drawn from one sample of a study of CD8+ T cells in alopecia areata. TCRdb keeps only in-frame clones here, not all; method: immunoSEQ multiplex PCR. The profile covers around 210,000 clones, with less than 65% appearing a single time and around 4% taken by the ten largest. The sequencing used CD4+ T cells sorted from blood, collected at week 4, from a patient treated with tofacitinib. The receptor set was obtained from a human donor with alopecia areata. The CDR3 runs from the conserved cysteine through the conserved F or W. The D gene is left open where the match is weak. Part of the rows lack a size; the others show once, few, many or a class for expanded clones.

D gene	V gene	clone size	J gene	CDR3 length	CDR3 DNA	CDR3 protein
-	TRBV14	once	TRBJ2-2	16	TGTGCCAGCAGCCAAGATCGGGGGTGGGACACCGGGGAGCTGTTTTTT	CASSQDRGWDTGELFF
TRBD1	TRBV28	-	TRBJ2-7	15	TGTGCCAGCAGTTCGCGGACAGGGCTAACCTACGAGCAGTACTTC	CASSSRTGLTYEQYF
-	TRBV18	-	TRBJ2-5	13	TGTGCCAGCTCACCCCGACAGCGGGAGACCCAGTACTTC	CASSPRQRETQYF
-	TRBV23-1	few	TRBJ2-3	15	TGCGCCCCCAGGGAGCGGAACCCACGCACAGATACGCAGTATTTT	CAPRERNPRTDTQYF
TRBD1	TRBV29-1	few	TRBJ2-7	14	TGCAGCGTCGGAGGACAGGGGGCTTCGTACGAGCAGTACTTC	CSVGGQGASYEQYF
TRBD2	TRBV5-6	-	TRBJ2-1	16	TGTGCCAGCAGCCCGCTCCTAGGGACTAGATCCAATGAGCAGTTCTTC	CASSPLLGTRSNEQFF
TRBD2	TRBV4-3	-	TRBJ2-3	16	TGCGCCAGCAGCCAAGATAGGCTAGCGGGGGGTAATACGCAGTATTTT	CASSQDRLAGGNTQYF
-	TRBV30	few	TRBJ1-2	13	TGTGCCTGGAGTGTACTAGATTTCTATGGCTACACCTTC	CAWSVLDFYGYTF
-	TRBV29-1	-	TRBJ2-3	13	TGCAGCGTTGGGAAGGGGCAAAGGGATACGCAGTATTTT	CSVGKGQRDTQYF
TRBD1	TRBV29-1	-	TRBJ2-5	15	TGCAGCGTCACCGGGACAGGGGGGTTTAGAGAGACCCAGTACTTC	CSVTGTGGFRETQYF
-	TRBV11-1	-	TRBJ1-6	14	TGTGCCAGCAGGGTGGACAGCTATAATTCACCCCTCCACTTT	CASRVDSYNSPLHF
TRBD1	TRBV2	few	TRBJ1-1	13	TGTGCCAGCAAAAGACAGGGAGGCACTGAAGCTTTCTTT	CASKRQGGTEAFF
-	TRBV11-1	-	TRBJ2-7	13	TGTGCCAGCAGCGCCCGACAGGCCTACGAGCAGTACTTC	CASSARQAYEQYF
-	TRBV10-3	-	TRBJ1-5	13	TGTGCCACCGGACCTGGAGGCAATCAGCCCCAGCATTTT	CATGPGGNQPQHF
-	TRBV5-1	-	TRBJ2-2	15	TGCGCCAGCAGCTCCTCGGGGGCGGGCACCGGGGAGCTGTTTTTT	CASSSSGAGTGELFF
TRBD1	TRBV6-6	-	TRBJ2-5	15	TGTGCCAGCAGTTACCCCCAGCAGACAGGGCAGACCCAGTACTTC	CASSYPQQTGQTQYF
TRBD1	TRBV5-1	-	TRBJ2-1	14	TGCGCCAGCAGCGTAGACAGGGGTGGAAATGAGCAGTTCTTC	CASSVDRGGNEQFF